This entry lists 25 T cell receptor beta chains sequenced from one sample in a study of blood T cell repertoires in COVID-19. Profiling relied on immunoSEQ multiplex PCR, and the TCRdb table lists in-frame clones only, not all of them. Of 150,000 to 200,000 clones listed, 89% were seen once; the top ten hold under 2%. Sequenced input: peripheral blood. Receptors were obtained from a man aged 18 to 30 who had recovered from COVID-19.

V usage is TRBV28 and J usage is TRBJ1-1; D is perhaps TRBD1 (5 bases). Trimming took off 3 bases at V and 7 bases at J, with 33 bases between the two ends. Germline values: CDR1 MDHEN, CDR2 SYDVKM. The CDR3 is made up of 20 amino acids. This CDR3 is CASSFIVTPNLGDRGDEAFF. CDR3 in DNA: TGTGCCAGCAGTTTTATAGTGACGCCTAACTTAGGAGATCGGGGGGATGAAGCTTTCTTT.

The chain carries TRBV2 and TRBJ2-3; 10 bases agree with TRBD1. CDR1 is SNHLY, CDR2 FYNNEI, per germline. V lost 2 bases and J lost 4; bases outside the gene matches: 3. The CDR3 is 15 amino acids. The CDR3 DNA sequence: TGTGCCAGCAGTGAATTAGGGACAGGGGCAGATACGCAGTATTTT. Translating gives CASSELGTGADTQYF.

V gene TRBV6-2 or TRBV6-3 combines with J gene TRBJ2-1, with TRBD2 matching over 8 bases. Trimming cost V 6 bases and J 6 bases; bases outside gene matches: 7. The CDR3 has 14 residues. Germline V gene data show CDR1 as MNHEY and CDR2 as SVGEGT. The chain's CDR3 is CASSPIGTSNEQFF. The CDR3 nucleotides read TGTGCCAGCAGCCCCATCGGGACTAGCAATGAGCAGTTCTTC.

V usage is TRBV29-1 and J usage is TRBJ2-1; 8 bases fit TRBD1. This CDR3 comprises 13 residues. V was pared by 7 bases and J by 8 bases, with 10 bases of the junction left unmatched. Per germline, CDR1 SQVTM and CDR2 ANQGSEA. The CDR3 DNA is TGCAGCGCAGGACAGGGTGGGGTCGATGAGCAGTTCTTC. Translating it yields CSAGQGGVDEQFF.

J is TRBJ2-3 and V is TRBV5-1, with a tentative D call TRBD1 (5 bases). CDR3 size: 16 residues. Germline V gene lookup returns CDR1 SGHRS and CDR2 YFSETQ. V gave up 0 bases and J gave up 4 bases, with 15 bases separating them. CDR3 coding DNA: TGCGCCAGCAGCTTGGCCTTGGGGCCAACGGCAGATACGCAGTATTTT. Its translation is CASSLALGPTADTQYF.

In nucleotides, the CDR3 is TGTGCCAGCAGCTTCCGGGACAGGGGCCGCGAAGGGACCCAGTACTTC. Its translation: CASSFRDRGREGTQYF. The chain links TRBV7-8 to TRBJ2-5, with 10 bases that match TRBD1. Germline assignment: CDR1 SGHVS and CDR2 FQNEAQ. J lost 7 bases, V lost 3 bases, and 11 bases had no gene match. This CDR3 region has 16 residues.

The chain is built from TRBV28 and TRBJ1-2, with 9 bases lining up with TRBD1. This CDR3 region has 17 residues. CDR1 and CDR2 (germline): MDHEN, SYDVKM. V lost 0 bases to trimming and J lost 1 base; unmatched junction nucleotides: 6. CDR3 amino acids: CASSLWVDRGVNYGYTF. As DNA, the CDR3 is TGTGCCAGCAGTTTATGGGTGGACAGGGGTGTTAACTATGGCTACACCTTC.

This clone was detected only a few times. The chain joins TRBV7-9 to TRBJ1-2; possibly TRBD1 for D (5 bases). Germline CDR1 is SEHNR and CDR2 is FQNEAQ (reference sequence). CDR3 size: 15 residues. Trimming pared 5 bases from V and 2 bases from J, leaving 15 bases between. The CDR3 loop reads CASSHRQTGNYGYTF. CDR3 in DNA: TGTGCCAGCAGCCATAGACAGACTGGCAACTATGGCTACACCTTC.

The genes are TRBV5-4 and TRBJ2-1, with 9 nucleotides matching TRBD2. The CDR3 extends over 16 amino acids. Losses at the gene ends were 1 base for V and 7 bases for J; bases not matched to a gene: 9. Germline V gives CDR1 SGHNT, CDR2 YYREEE (reference sequence). The CDR3 protein is CASSLTPAGGENEQFF. The DNA for the CDR3 is TGTGCCAGCAGCTTGACGCCAGCGGGAGGTGAGAATGAGCAGTTCTTC.

The genes are TRBV29-1 and TRBJ2-3; D unclear. V shed 6 bases and J shed 4 bases, with 14 bases lying between them. Per the germline V gene, CDR1 is SQVTM and CDR2 is ANQGSEA. The CDR3 runs 13 residues. This chain's CDR3 is CSVLTLSPDTQYF. CDR3 coding DNA: TGCAGCGTCCTGACTCTAAGTCCAGATACGCAGTATTTT.

The V and J genes are TRBV4-1 and TRBJ2-7; 9 bases agree with TRBD1. Per germline, CDR1 MGHRA and CDR2 YSYEKL. With 4 bases clipped from V and 2 bases from J, the junction kept 12 bases outside the gene matches. The CDR3 spans 17 residues. CDR3 coding DNA: TGCGCCAGCAGCCCCCCCGGAGGAAGACAGGGGGCCTACGAGCAGTACTTC. Translation gives CASSPPGGRQGAYEQYF.

CDR3 amino acids: CASSLRGVETQYF. The CDR3 bases are TGTGCCAGCAGCTTGCGGGGGGTGGAGACCCAGTACTTC. The V call is TRBV7-2, the J call TRBJ2-5; 8 bases align to TRBD2. CDR3 size: 13 residues. Looked up from germline, CDR1 is SGHTA and CDR2 is FQGNSA. V lost 3 bases to trimming and J lost 5 bases; unmatched junction nucleotides: 2.

The chain uses TRBV13 and TRBJ2-1; TRBD1 aligns across 11 bases. Germline CDR1 PRHDT, CDR2 FYEKMQ (reference sequence). The V segment lost 4 bases and the J segment 0 bases; nucleotides outside the gene matches: 8. The CDR3 length is 18 residues. CDR3 bases: TGTGCCAGCAGCTACCGGGACAGGGGGACCTACTCCTACAATGAGCAGTTCTTC. The encoded protein is CASSYRDRGTYSYNEQFF. The entire variable domain, with the rest obtained from reference TRBV13 and TRBJ2-1, is as follows: AAGVIQSPRHLIKEKRETATLKCYPIPRHDTVYWYQQGPGQDPQFLISFYEKMQSDKGSIPDRFSAQQFSDYHSELNMSSLELGDSALYFCASSYRDRGTYSYNEQFFGPGTRLTVL.

The rearrangement uses TRBV28 and TRBJ2-1; TRBD2 agrees at 11 bases. Trimming cost V 5 bases and J 8 bases; bases outside gene matches: 8. Germline CDR1 is MDHEN and CDR2 is SYDVKM. The CDR3 has 15 amino acids. Here the CDR3 DNA reads TGTGCCAGCAGTCGCACTAGCGGGAGTATCCATGAGCAGTTCTTC. Its protein is CASSRTSGSIHEQFF.

The chain links TRBV7-2 to TRBJ1-3, with 11 bases that match TRBD1. J lost 0 bases, V lost 1 base, and 2 bases had no gene match. The CDR3 sequence is 17 residues long. The germline V gene has CDR1 SGHTA and CDR2 FQGNSA. The CDR3 DNA reads TGTGCCAGCAGCTTAGTAGGGACAGGGGGCTCTGGAAACACCATATATTTT. Protein sequence: CASSLVGTGGSGNTIYF.

The chain recombines TRBV25-1 with TRBJ2-7; D might be TRBD1 (6 bases). Germline values: CDR1 MGHDK, CDR2 SYGVNS. V lost 6 bases and J 0 bases, leaving 9 bases between the germline ends. The CDR3 extends over 13 amino acids. The CDR3 reads CASRSTGSYEQYF. The CDR3 DNA is TGTGCCAGCAGATCGACAGGCTCCTACGAGCAGTACTTC.

The chain links TRBV28 to TRBJ1-5; tentative D call: TRBD1 (6 bases). The ends were cut back, 6 bases at V and 2 bases at J, with 14 bases in the middle. CDR3 length equals 15 residues. Germline V gene data show CDR1 as MDHEN and CDR2 as SYDVKM. The CDR3 nucleotides are TGTGCCAGCAGCTTCAGGGGTTCCGGCAATCAGCCCCAGCATTTT. Translating gives CASSFRGSGNQPQHF. Full variable domain (remainder filled in from reference TRBV28 and TRBJ1-5): DVKVTQSSRYLVKRTGEKVFLECVQDMDHENMFWYRQDPGLGLRLIYFSYDVKMKEKGDIPEGYSVSREKKERFSLILESASTNQTSMYLCASSFRGSGNQPQHFGDGTRLSIL.

This rearrangement joins TRBV9 to TRBJ2-1; TRBD2 agrees at 13 bases. Trimming removed 0 bases from V and 2 bases from J; junction bases left unmatched: 2. The CDR3 sequence is 17 residues long. Germline CDR1 and CDR2: SGDLS and YYNGEE. CDR3 nucleotides: TGTGCCAGCAGCGTAGGACTAGCGGGAGGTCCCTACAATGAGCAGTTCTTC. Translation: CASSVGLAGGPYNEQFF.

This clone has only a few counts. The rearrangement links TRBV10-3 to TRBJ2-2; TRBD2 matches at 11 bases. With 2 bases clipped from V and 2 bases from J, the junction kept 1 base outside the gene matches. Germline V gives CDR1 ENHRY, CDR2 SYGVKD. The CDR3 has 16 residues. The CDR3 nucleotides read TGTGCCATCAGTGAGGGACTAGCGGGTAACACCGGGGAGCTGTTTTTT. It encodes CAISEGLAGNTGELFF.

The V and J genes are TRBV19 and TRBJ2-1; 9 nucleotides agree with TRBD1. CDR3 length: 13 amino acids. Germline V gene sequence: CDR1 LNHDA, CDR2 SQIVND (reference sequence). Trimming at V came to 6 bases and at J to 7 bases, leaving 4 bases not matched to a gene. In nucleotides, the CDR3 is TGTGCCAGTAGCGGGGACAGGGAAAATGAGCAGTTCTTC. Protein: CASSGDRENEQFF.

The rearrangement joins TRBV14 to TRBJ1-1; 9 nucleotides align to TRBD1. CDR1 and CDR2 from the germline V gene are SGHDN and FVKESK. The trim removed 8 bases at V and 1 base at J, leaving 8 bases unmatched. CDR3 length: 15 amino acids. CDR3 region: CASFRGTGWNTEAFF. The CDR3 bases are TGTGCCAGCTTTAGGGGGACAGGGTGGAACACTGAAGCTTTCTTT.

The chain has TRBV10-3 and TRBJ1-1; TRBD1 matches at 10 bases. The J segment lost 5 bases and the V segment lost 4 bases, leaving 4 bases of the junction unmatched. This CDR3 has 14 amino acids. Germline V CDR1 and CDR2: ENHRY, SYGVKD. As DNA, the CDR3 is TGTGCCATCAGTGGGGGACAGGGGAGTACTGAAGCTTTCTTT. The encoded protein is CAISGGQGSTEAFF.

This clone was observed a handful of times. DNA of the CDR3: TGCGCCAGCAGCTTCGACAGTTACAATCAGCCCCAGCATTTT. This sequence encodes CASSFDSYNQPQHF. The chain uses TRBV5-1 and TRBJ1-5; tentatively, D is TRBD1 (5 bases). The CDR3 extends over 14 amino acids. V lost 2 bases, J lost 3 bases, and 9 bases lay in between. CDR1 and CDR2 from the germline V gene are SGHRS and YFSETQ.

This rearrangement joins TRBV7-8 to TRBJ1-5; D might be TRBD1 (6 bases). The CDR3 spans 18 residues. CDR1 is SGHVS, CDR2 FQNEAQ, per germline. V was trimmed by 3 bases and J by 6 bases, leaving 24 bases between them. The CDR3 is CASSLGQLLGGGGQPQHF. CDR3 DNA: TGTGCCAGCAGCTTGGGACAACTTCTAGGCGGGGGGGGTCAGCCCCAGCATTTT.

The chain has TRBV9 and TRBJ1-1; 7 nucleotides agree with TRBD1. Germline V lookup: CDR1 SGDLS, CDR2 YYNGEE. This CDR3 is 15 amino acids long. V shed 3 bases and J 2 bases; nucleotides not matched to a gene: 7. CDR3 protein: CASSARQGSNTEAFF. CDR3 coding DNA: TGTGCCAGCAGCGCACGACAGGGATCCAACACTGAAGCTTTCTTT.